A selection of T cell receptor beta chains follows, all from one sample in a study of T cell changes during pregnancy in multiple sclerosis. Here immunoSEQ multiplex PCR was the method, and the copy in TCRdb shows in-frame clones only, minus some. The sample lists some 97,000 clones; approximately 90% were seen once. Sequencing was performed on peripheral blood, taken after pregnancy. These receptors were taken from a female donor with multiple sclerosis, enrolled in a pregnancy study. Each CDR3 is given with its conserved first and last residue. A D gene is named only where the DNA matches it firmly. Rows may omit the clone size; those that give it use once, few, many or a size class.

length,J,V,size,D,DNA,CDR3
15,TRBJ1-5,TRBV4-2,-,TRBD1,TGTGCCAGCAGCCCATGGAGGGGACAGAATCAGCCCCAGCATTTT,CASSPWRGQNQPQHF
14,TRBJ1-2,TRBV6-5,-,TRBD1,TGTGCCAGCAGTCCACGGACAGGGTTTAATGGCTACACCTTC,CASSPRTGFNGYTF
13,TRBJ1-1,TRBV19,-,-,TGTGCCAGTAATAACAGGGTCAACACTGAAGCTTTCTTT,CASNNRVNTEAFF
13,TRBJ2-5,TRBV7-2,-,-,TGTGCCAGCAGCTTAAACAGACAAGAGACCCAGTACTTC,CASSLNRQETQYF
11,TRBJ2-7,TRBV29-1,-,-,TGCAGCGTCCACGGGACAACCGAGCAGTACTTC,CSVHGTTEQYF
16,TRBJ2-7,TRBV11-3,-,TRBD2,TGTGCCAGCAGCTTAGTCCCCAGCGGGGTGAACTACGAGCAGTACTTC,CASSLVPSGVNYEQYF
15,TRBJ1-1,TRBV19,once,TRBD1,TGTGCCAGTAGTACCCCAGGACAGGGTCACACTGAAGCTTTCTTT,CASSTPGQGHTEAFF
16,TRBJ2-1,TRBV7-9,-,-,TGTGCCAGCAGCTTAGGCGCCGGACTGAGAGCGAATGAGCAGTTCTTC,CASSLGAGLRANEQFF
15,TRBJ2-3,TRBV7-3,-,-,TGTGCCAGCAGCTTTGAGGGAGATAGCACAGATACGCAGTATTTT,CASSFEGDSTDTQYF
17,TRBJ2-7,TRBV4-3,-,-,TGCGCCAGCAGCCAAGATTCCCGGGGGGCAACATCCTACGAGCAGTACTTC,CASSQDSRGATSYEQYF
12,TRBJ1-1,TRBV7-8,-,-,TGTGCCAGCACCGTAGATGGTGCTGAAGCTTTCTTT,CASTVDGAEAFF
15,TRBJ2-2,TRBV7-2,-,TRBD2,TGTGCCAGCAGCCAATTGACTAGCGGTACCGGGGAGCTGTTTTTT,CASSQLTSGTGELFF
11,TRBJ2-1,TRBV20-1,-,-,TGCAGTGCAAGACTACACAATGAGCAGTTCTTC,CSARLHNEQFF
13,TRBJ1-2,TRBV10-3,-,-,TGTGCCATCAGAGGGGTAGGGGATTATGGCTACACCTTC,CAIRGVGDYGYTF
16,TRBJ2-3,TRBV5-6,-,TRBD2,TGTGCCAGCAGCTTGGTGGGCGGGGGGAGCACAGATACGCAGTATTTT,CASSLVGGGSTDTQYF
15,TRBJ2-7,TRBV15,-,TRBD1,TGTGCCACCAGCAGAGATACGGGACAGAACTACGAGCAGTACTTC,CATSRDTGQNYEQYF
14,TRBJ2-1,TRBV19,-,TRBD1,TGTGCCACCGGACAGGGGTTGGCCTACAATGAGCAGTTCTTC,CATGQGLAYNEQFF
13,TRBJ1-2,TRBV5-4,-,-,TGTGCCAGCAGCCCCGGCCGACAGTATGGCTACACCTTC,CASSPGRQYGYTF
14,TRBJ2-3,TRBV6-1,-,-,TGTGCCAGCAGTGAACCGGGGGTAGTCGATACGCAGTATTTT,CASSEPGVVDTQYF
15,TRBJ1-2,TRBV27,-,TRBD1,TGTGCCAGCAGTTCCCCCGGACAGGCCCCTGATGGCTACACCTTC,CASSSPGQAPDGYTF
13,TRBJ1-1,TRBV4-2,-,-,TGTGCCAGCACGCTGAAACAGAACACTGAAGCTTTCTTT,CASTLKQNTEAFF
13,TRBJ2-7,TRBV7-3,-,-,TGTGCCAGCAGCTTAGACAGGTACTACGAGCAGTACTTC,CASSLDRYYEQYF
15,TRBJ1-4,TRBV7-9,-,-,TGTGCCAGCAGCCGTACGGTCGGGGTTAATGAAAAACTGTTTTTT,CASSRTVGVNEKLFF
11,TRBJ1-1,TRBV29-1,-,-,TGCAGCGTGCCCGAGTACACTGAAGCTTTCTTT,CSVPEYTEAFF
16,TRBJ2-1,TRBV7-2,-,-,TGTGCCAGCAGCTTGATGCTAGCGTCCTCCTACAATGAGCAGTTCTTC,CASSLMLASSYNEQFF
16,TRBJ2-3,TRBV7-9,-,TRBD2,TGTGCCAGCAGCCAAAGCGGGGGGGCAGGCGGAGATACGCAGTATTTT,CASSQSGGAGGDTQYF
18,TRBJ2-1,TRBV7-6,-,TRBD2,TGTGCCAGCAGCTTCCTGCCCCTGGAGATAGCGGGGTACAATGAGCAGTTCTTC,CASSFLPLEIAGYNEQFF
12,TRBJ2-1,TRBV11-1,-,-,TGTGCCAGCAGCTTCGCGGACTACGAGCAGTTCTTC,CASSFADYEQFF
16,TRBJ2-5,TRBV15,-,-,TGTGCCACTACGAACCGGGACGGGGGACTCGGGGAGACCCAGTACTTC,CATTNRDGGLGETQYF
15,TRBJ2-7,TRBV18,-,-,TGTGCCAGCTCACCCACGGGACAATTATTCGGCGAGCAGTACTTC,CASSPTGQLFGEQYF
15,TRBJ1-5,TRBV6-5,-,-,TGTGCCAGCAGTCCCCCGGGGGATAGCAATCAGCCCCAGCATTTT,CASSPPGDSNQPQHF
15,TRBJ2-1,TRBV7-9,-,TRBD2,TGTGCCAGCAGCTTATCGCGCGCGGGAGCTCATGAGCAGTTCTTC,CASSLSRAGAHEQFF
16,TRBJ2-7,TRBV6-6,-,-,TGTGCCAGCAGTTACCCTCGAGGCCCCAGCTCCTACGAGCAGTACTTC,CASSYPRGPSSYEQYF
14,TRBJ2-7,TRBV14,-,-,TGTGCCAGCAGCCAAAACAGGGTTATATTCGAGCAGTACTTC,CASSQNRVIFEQYF
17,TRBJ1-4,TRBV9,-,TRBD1,TGTGCCAGCAGTCTCGGGGGGACAGGGGGCTGGCGGGAAAAACTGTTTTTT,CASSLGGTGGWREKLFF
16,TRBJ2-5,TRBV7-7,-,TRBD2,TGTGCTAGCAGCGTTAGCGGGAGCTCGGTCGGAGAGACCCAGTACTTC,CASSVSGSSVGETQYF
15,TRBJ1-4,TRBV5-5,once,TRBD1,TGTGCCAGCAGCTTGTACGACAGGGGGGCTGAAAAACTGTTTTTT,CASSLYDRGAEKLFF
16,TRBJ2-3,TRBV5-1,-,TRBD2,TGCGCCAGCAGCTTGGGACGGGGGGGCGTCACAGATACGCAGTATTTT,CASSLGRGGVTDTQYF
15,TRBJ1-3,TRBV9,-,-,TGTGCCAGCAGCGTTACAGGGCAACGGGGAAACACCATATATTTT,CASSVTGQRGNTIYF
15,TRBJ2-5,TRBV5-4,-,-,TGTGCCAGCAGCTTGTCTCGCGGGGAGGAGGAGACCCAGTACTTC,CASSLSRGEEETQYF
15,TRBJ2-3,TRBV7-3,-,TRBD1,TGTGCCAGCAGCTTAGGACAGGGGGCAACAGATACGCAGTATTTT,CASSLGQGATDTQYF
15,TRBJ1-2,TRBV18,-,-,TGTGCCAGTACCTCCAGGGATAGGTCTCTCTATGGCTACATCTTC,CASTSRDRSLYGYIF
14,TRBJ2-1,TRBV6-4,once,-,TGTGCCAGCAGTGAGCAGGTAGACTACAATGAGCAGTTCTTC,CASSEQVDYNEQFF
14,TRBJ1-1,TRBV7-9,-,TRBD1,TGTGCCAGCAGTCTCAGGGGGCTGGGCACTGAAGCTTTCTTT,CASSLRGLGTEAFF
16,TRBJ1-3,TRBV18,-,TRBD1,TGTGCCAGCTCTCCACAGGGGGATAGCTCTGGAAACACCATATATTTT,CASSPQGDSSGNTIYF
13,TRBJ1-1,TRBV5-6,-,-,TGTGCCAGCAGCTTGCAAAGGGGAACTGAAGCTTTCTTT,CASSLQRGTEAFF
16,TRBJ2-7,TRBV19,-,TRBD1,TGTGCCAGTAGTATAGTCGGGACAGGGGATTTCTACGAGCAGTACTTC,CASSIVGTGDFYEQYF
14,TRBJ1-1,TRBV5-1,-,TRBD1,TGCGCCAGCAGCTTAACAGGGGGAAGGACTGAAGCTTTCTTT,CASSLTGGRTEAFF
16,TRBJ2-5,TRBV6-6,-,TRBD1,TGTGCCAGCAGTCCCAGTCCCACAGGGGGCCTGGAGACCCAGTACTTC,CASSPSPTGGLETQYF